A single sample gave rise to the 13 T cell receptor beta chains below, sequenced in a study of T cell responses to AZD1222 COVID-19 vaccine. Using immunoSEQ multiplex PCR, the repertoire was profiled, and TCRdb retains in-frame clones only, with some absent. This table has 100,000 to 150,000 clones, over 90% appearing once. This material consisted of peripheral blood, taken on day 0 of AZD1222 vaccination. The receptors were gathered from an adult in good health.

The gene calls are TRBV18 and TRBJ1-2, with D possibly matching TRBD1 (6 bases). Between the trimmed V and J ends, which lost 4 bases and 4 bases, there was a span of 13 bases. CDR3 length: 14 amino acids. Germline CDR1 and CDR2: KGHSH and LQKENI. CDR3 loop: CASSRDIPSYGYTF. DNA of the CDR3: TGTGCCAGCTCACGGGACATCCCTAGCTATGGCTACACCTTC. The whole variable domain, remainder taken from reference TRBV18 and TRBJ1-2, is NAGVMQNPRHLVRRRGQEARLRCSPMKGHSHVYWYRQLPEEGLKFMVYLQKENIIDESGMPKERFSAEFPKEGPSILRIQQVVRGDSAAYFCASSRDIPSYGYTFGSGTRLTVV.

This clone occurred a few times. The V and J genes are TRBV2 and TRBJ2-2; D gene ambiguous. This CDR3 is built from 13 residues. Per the germline V gene, CDR1 is SNHLY and CDR2 is FYNNEI. Deletions cut 8 bases from V and 6 bases from J, with 13 bases between. The CDR3 spells CASQIIPAGELFF. The DNA of the CDR3 is TGTGCCAGCCAGATTATCCCGGCCGGGGAGCTGTTTTTT.

The V gene is TRBV7-2, the J gene TRBJ2-3; a possible D gene is TRBD2 (5 bases). Trimming took 5 bases from V and 2 from J, leaving 20 bases between them. Per germline, CDR1 SGHTA and CDR2 FQGNSA. CDR3 length: 17 amino acids. The CDR3 coding sequence is TGTGCCAGCAGCCCACCTCGTCACCTGGGAGACACAGATACGCAGTATTTT. Protein product: CASSPPRHLGDTDTQYF.

The V call is TRBV6-6, the J call TRBJ1-5, with a tentative D call TRBD1 (6 bases). CDR1 is MNHNY and CDR2 is SVGAGI in the germline V gene (reference sequence). This CDR3 has 14 residues. With 4 bases removed from V and 0 bases from J, the gap between germline ends came to 7 bases. The CDR3 nucleotides are TGTGCCAGCAGTTGGGACACTAGCAATCAGCCCCAGCATTTT. It specifies CASSWDTSNQPQHF.

The rearrangement links TRBV4-3 to TRBJ2-7; 7 positions agree with TRBD1. Germline-derived CDR1 and CDR2 are LGHNA and YSLEER. After removal of 4 bases from V and 4 bases from J, the junction contained 7 bases not matched to a gene. The CDR3 contains 14 residues. The CDR3 here is CASSPGTESYEQYF. CDR3 coding DNA: TGCGCCAGCAGCCCCGGGACAGAATCGTACGAGCAGTACTTC.

This chain joins TRBV9 and TRBJ2-2, with TRBD2 matching over 9 bases. The CDR3 is 16 residues long. Unmatched junction bases numbered 6, after V lost 4 bases and J lost 2 bases. From germline, CDR1 is SGDLS and CDR2 YYNGEE. As DNA, the CDR3 is TGTGCCAGCAGCCTCACTAGCGGGCTAAACACCGGGGAGCTGTTTTTT. This translates into CASSLTSGLNTGELFF.

The chain is built from TRBV28 and TRBJ2-7; 7 bases line up with TRBD1. The CDR3 covers 13 residues. The germline V gene has CDR1 MDHEN and CDR2 SYDVKM. V was pared by 7 bases and J by 0 bases, with 3 bases of the junction left unmatched. The chain's CDR3 is CASTRDSSYEQYF. In DNA form, the CDR3 reads TGTGCCAGCACTCGGGACAGCTCCTACGAGCAGTACTTC.

In this sample, this clone turned up once. The chain employs TRBV29-1 and TRBJ2-1; 9 nucleotides agree with TRBD2. The CDR3 consists of 16 residues. The trim removed 5 bases at V and 2 bases at J, leaving 10 bases unmatched. CDR1 and CDR2 (germline): SQVTM, ANQGSEA. CDR3 sequence: CSVSLAGGSPYNEQFF. CDR3 bases: TGCAGCGTTAGTCTGGCGGGAGGGTCCCCCTACAATGAGCAGTTCTTC.

The V call is TRBV6-5, the J call TRBJ1-2; D gene ambiguous. Germline V gives CDR1 MNHEY, CDR2 SVGAGI. The CDR3 contains 12 residues. The V end was cut by 5 bases, the J end by 12 bases, with 16 bases between. In nucleotides, the CDR3 is TGTGCCAGCAGTATCCAGACCATCAACAACACCTTC. Translated: CASSIQTINNTF.

The chain has TRBV30 and TRBJ2-1; D possibly corresponds to TRBD1 (6 bases). Deletions cut 3 bases from V and 4 bases from J, with 16 bases between. CDR1 is GTSNPN and CDR2 is SVGIG in the germline V gene (reference sequence). The CDR3 has 15 residues. The CDR3 region has the DNA TGTGCCTGGAGCAGTGGGACAATTTCATACAATGAGCAGTTCTTC. This translates into CAWSSGTISYNEQFF.

The chain uses TRBV6-5 and TRBJ2-2, with D perhaps TRBD1 (5 bases). Germline V gives CDR1 MNHEY, CDR2 SVGAGI. The V end lost 2 bases, the J end lost 6 bases, and 7 bases lay between the germline ends. The CDR3 totals 13 residues. The CDR3 DNA reads as TGTGCCAGCAGTTACGGGGCCTCCGGGGAGCTGTTTTTT. Its protein is CASSYGASGELFF.

The chain uses TRBV5-1 and TRBJ1-1, with D perhaps TRBD1 (6 bases). Germline loops: CDR1 SGHRS, CDR2 YFSETQ. Deletions cut 0 bases from V and 8 bases from J, with 14 bases between. The CDR3 contains 14 residues. The CDR3 reads CASSLAGLTGEAFF. CDR3 bases: TGCGCCAGCAGCTTGGCCGGATTAACAGGGGAAGCTTTCTTT.

This rearrangement joins TRBV10-3 to TRBJ2-7, with TRBD1 matching 8 bases. Germline CDR1 and CDR2: ENHRY and SYGVKD. The V segment lost 3 bases and the J segment 0 bases; nucleotides outside the gene matches: 1. The CDR3 is 14 residues long. CDR3 DNA: TGTGCCATCAGTGACACAGGGGGCTCCTACGAGCAGTACTTC. It codes for CAISDTGGSYEQYF.